The T cell receptor beta chain described here comes from a study of Ad26.COV2.S vaccination and SARS-CoV-2 variants. Background on the study: Donor got 5x10^10 or 1x10^11 viral particles of Ad26.COV2.S.

Libraries were prepared by immunoSEQ multiplex PCR; TCRdb keeps only in-frame clonotypes and omits some of them. The sample lists about 410,000 clones; roughly nine tenths were seen once. The CDR3 is made up of 14 amino acids. Germline V gene sequence: CDR1 SGHTA, CDR2 FQGNSA. Trimming cost V 3 bases and J 2 bases, with 10 bases left between them. The sample's treatment: about 20 received Ad26.COV2.S at low or high dose, single or two shots; about five received placebo; per-sample allocation not given. Sampling was done on day 63 after the first vaccine or placebo injection. Sequenced here: peripheral blood, sampled in a trial of Ad26.COV2.S vaccine versus placebo. The gene calls are TRBV7-2 and TRBJ2-5; the D gene is possibly TRBD2 (6 bases). The TCR originated in a person between 18 and 65 years old who received the Ad26.COV2.S COVID-19 vaccine or a placebo. As DNA, the CDR3 is TGTGCCAGCAGCTTGGGGGGAGTTCAAGAGACCCAGTACTTC. This encodes CASSLGGVQETQYF. Looking up the rest from reference TRBV7-2 and TRBJ2-5 gives the full variable domain: GAGVSQSPSNKVTEKGKDVELRCDPISGHTALYWYRQSLGQGLEFLIYFQGNSAPDKSGLPSDRFSAERTGGSVSTLTIQRTQQEDSAVYLCASSLGGVQETQYFGPGTRLLVL.